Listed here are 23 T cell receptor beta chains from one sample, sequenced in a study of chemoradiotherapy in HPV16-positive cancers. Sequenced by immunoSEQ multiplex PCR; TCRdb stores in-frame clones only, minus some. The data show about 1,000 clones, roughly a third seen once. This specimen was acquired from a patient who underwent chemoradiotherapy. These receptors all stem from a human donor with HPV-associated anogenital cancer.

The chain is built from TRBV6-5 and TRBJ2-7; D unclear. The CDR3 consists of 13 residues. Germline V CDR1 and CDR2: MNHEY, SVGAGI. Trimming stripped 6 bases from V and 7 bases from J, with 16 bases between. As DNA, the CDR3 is TGTGCCAGCAGGGGCGCCGGGTGGGTAGAGCAGTACTTC. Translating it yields CASRGAGWVEQYF.

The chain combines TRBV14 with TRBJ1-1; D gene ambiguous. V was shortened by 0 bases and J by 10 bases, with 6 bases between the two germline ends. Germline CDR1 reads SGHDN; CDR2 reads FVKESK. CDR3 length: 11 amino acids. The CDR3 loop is CASSQDSRAFF. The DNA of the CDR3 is TGTGCCAGCAGCCAAGACAGTCGAGCTTTCTTT.

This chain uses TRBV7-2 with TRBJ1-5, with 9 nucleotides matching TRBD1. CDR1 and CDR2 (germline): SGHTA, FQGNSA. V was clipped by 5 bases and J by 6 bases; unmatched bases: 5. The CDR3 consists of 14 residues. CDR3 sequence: CASSPGQGFQPQHF. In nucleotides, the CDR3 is TGTGCCAGCAGCCCGGGACAGGGCTTTCAGCCCCAGCATTTT. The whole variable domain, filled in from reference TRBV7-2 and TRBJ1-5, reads GAGVSQSPSNKVTEKGKDVELRCDPISGHTALYWYRQSLGQGLEFLIYFQGNSAPDKSGLPSDRFSAERTGGSVSTLTIQRTQQEDSAVYLCASSPGQGFQPQHFGDGTRLSIL.

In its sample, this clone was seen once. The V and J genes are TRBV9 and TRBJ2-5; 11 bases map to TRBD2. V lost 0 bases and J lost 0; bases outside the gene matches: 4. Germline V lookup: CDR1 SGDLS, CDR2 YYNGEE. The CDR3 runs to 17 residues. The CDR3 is CASSVGVAGGHQETQYF. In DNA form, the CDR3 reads TGTGCCAGCAGCGTAGGGGTAGCGGGGGGGCACCAAGAGACCCAGTACTTC.

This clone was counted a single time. CDR3 nucleotide sequence: TGCGCCAGCAGCCAAGGGGTAGGGGGCGTAAACTACGAGCAGTACTTC. It specifies CASSQGVGGVNYEQYF. The chain is built from TRBV4-3 and TRBJ2-7; TRBD1 agrees at 7 bases. CDR1 and CDR2 from the germline V gene are LGHNA and YSLEER. V was pared by 1 base and J by 3 bases, with 9 bases of the junction left unmatched. The CDR3 length is 16 residues.

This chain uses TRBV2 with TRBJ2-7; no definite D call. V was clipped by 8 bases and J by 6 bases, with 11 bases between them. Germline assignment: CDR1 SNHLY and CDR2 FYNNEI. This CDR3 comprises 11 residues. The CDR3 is CASRDLVEQYF. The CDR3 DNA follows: TGTGCCAGCCGAGATTTGGTCGAGCAGTACTTC.

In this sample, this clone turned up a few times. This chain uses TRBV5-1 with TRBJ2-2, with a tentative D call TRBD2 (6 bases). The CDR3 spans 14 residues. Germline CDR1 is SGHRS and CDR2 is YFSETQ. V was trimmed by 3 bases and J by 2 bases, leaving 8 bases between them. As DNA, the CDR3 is TGCGCCAGCAGCTCTGGGACTAACACCGGGGAGCTGTTTTTT. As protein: CASSSGTNTGELFF.

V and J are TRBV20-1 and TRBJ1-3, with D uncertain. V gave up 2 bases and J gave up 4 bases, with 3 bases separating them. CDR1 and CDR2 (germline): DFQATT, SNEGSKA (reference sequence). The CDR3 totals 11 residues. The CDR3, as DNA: TGCAGTGCTAGAATCGGAAACACCATATATTTT. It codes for CSARIGNTIYF.

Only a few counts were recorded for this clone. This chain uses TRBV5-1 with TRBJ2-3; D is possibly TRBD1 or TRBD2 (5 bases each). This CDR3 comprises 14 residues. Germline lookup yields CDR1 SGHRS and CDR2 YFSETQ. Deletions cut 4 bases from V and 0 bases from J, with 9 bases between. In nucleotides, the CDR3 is TGCGCCAGCAGCCGCAGGGAGAGCACAGATACGCAGTATTTT. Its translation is CASSRRESTDTQYF.

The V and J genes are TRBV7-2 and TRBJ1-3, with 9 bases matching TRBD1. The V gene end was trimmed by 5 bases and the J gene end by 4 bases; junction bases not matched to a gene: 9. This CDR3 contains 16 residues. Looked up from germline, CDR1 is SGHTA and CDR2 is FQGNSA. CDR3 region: CASSPRDRVLGNTIYF. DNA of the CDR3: TGTGCCAGCAGCCCGAGGGACAGGGTGTTAGGAAACACCATATATTTT. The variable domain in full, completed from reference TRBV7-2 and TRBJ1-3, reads GAGVSQSPSNKVTEKGKDVELRCDPISGHTALYWYRQSLGQGLEFLIYFQGNSAPDKSGLPSDRFSAERTGGSVSTLTIQRTQQEDSAVYLCASSPRDRVLGNTIYFGEGSWLTVV.

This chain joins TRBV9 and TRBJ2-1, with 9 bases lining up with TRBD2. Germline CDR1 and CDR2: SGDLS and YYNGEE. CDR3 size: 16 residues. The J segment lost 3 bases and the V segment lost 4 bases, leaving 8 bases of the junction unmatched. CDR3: CASSMASGEIYNEQFF. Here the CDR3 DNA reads TGTGCCAGCAGCATGGCTAGCGGGGAGATCTACAATGAGCAGTTCTTC.

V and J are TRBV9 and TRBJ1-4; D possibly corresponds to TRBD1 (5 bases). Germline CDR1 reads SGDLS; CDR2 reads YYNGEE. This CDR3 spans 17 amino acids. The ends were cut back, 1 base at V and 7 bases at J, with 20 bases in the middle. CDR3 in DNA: TGTGCCAGCAGCGTAACAGCCGGGAGGGGCTTAGGTGAAAAACTGTTTTTT. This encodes CASSVTAGRGLGEKLFF.

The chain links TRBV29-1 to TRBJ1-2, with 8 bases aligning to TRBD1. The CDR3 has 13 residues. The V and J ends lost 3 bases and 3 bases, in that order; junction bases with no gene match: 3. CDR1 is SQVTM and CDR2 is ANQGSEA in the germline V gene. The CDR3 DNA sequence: TGCAGCGTTGATTCAGGGGGCGACTATGGCTACACCTTC. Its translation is CSVDSGGDYGYTF.

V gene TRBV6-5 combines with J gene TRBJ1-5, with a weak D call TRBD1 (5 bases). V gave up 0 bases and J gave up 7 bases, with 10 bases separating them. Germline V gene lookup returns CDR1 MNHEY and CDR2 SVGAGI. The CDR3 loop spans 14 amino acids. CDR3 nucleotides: TGTGCCAGCAGTTACTCGGGGACGGCCCAGCCCCAGCATTTT. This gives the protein CASSYSGTAQPQHF.

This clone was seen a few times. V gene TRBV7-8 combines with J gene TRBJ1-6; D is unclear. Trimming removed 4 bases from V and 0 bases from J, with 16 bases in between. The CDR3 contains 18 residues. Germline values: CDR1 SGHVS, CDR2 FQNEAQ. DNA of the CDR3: TGTGCCAGCAGCTCCTTCTCGGGCTCCAGCTCCTATAATTCACCCCTCCACTTT. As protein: CASSSFSGSSSYNSPLHF.

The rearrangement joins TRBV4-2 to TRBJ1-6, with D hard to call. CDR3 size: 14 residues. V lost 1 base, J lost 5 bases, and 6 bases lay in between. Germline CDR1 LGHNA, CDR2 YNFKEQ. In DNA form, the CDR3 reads TGTGCCAGCAGCCAAGGTCCCCATAATTCACCCCTCCACTTT. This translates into CASSQGPHNSPLHF.

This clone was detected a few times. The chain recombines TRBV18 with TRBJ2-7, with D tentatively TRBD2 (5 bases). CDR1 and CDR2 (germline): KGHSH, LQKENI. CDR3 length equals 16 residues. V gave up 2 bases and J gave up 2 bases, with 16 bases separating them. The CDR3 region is CASSPWEKAGAYEQYF. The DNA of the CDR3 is TGTGCCAGCTCACCATGGGAGAAGGCCGGGGCCTACGAGCAGTACTTC.

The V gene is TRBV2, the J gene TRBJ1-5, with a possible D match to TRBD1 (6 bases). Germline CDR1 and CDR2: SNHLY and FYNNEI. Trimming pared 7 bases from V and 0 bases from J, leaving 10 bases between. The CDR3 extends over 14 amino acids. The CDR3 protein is CASKGEISNQPQHF. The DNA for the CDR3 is TGTGCCAGCAAGGGGGAGATTAGCAATCAGCCCCAGCATTTT.

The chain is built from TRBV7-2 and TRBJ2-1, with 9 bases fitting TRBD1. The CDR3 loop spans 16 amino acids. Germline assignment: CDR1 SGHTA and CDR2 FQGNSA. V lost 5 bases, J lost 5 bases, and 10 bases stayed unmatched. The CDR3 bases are TGTGCCAGCAGCGCATGGGACAGGGAGGTCGACAATGAGCAGTTCTTC. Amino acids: CASSAWDREVDNEQFF.

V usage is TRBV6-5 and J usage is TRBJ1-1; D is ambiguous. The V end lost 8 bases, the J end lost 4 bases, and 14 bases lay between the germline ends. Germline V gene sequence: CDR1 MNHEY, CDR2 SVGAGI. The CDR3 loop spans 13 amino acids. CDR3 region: CASVGKLGTEAFF. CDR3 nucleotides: TGTGCCAGCGTGGGTAAGTTGGGCACTGAAGCTTTCTTT.

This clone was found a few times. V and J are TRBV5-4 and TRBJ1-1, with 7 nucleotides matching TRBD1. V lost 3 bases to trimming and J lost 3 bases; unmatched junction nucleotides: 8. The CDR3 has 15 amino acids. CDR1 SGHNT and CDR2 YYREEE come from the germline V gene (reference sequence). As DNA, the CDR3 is TGTGCCAGCAGCTGGGAAAGGGGGACAGACACTGAAGCTTTCTTT. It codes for CASSWERGTDTEAFF.

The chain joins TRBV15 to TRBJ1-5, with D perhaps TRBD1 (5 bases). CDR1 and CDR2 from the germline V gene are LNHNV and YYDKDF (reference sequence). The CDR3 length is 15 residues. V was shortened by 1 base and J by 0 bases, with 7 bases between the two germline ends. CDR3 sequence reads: CATSRGGNSNQPQHF. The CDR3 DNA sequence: TGTGCCACCAGCAGAGGGGGGAATAGCAATCAGCCCCAGCATTTT.

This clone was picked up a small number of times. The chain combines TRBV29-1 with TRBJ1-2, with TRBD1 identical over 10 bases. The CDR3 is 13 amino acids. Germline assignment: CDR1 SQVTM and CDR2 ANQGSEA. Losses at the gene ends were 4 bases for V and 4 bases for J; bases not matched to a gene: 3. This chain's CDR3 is CSVAGTGAYGYTF. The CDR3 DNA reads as TGCAGCGTTGCCGGGACAGGGGCCTATGGCTACACCTTC.